Below, 2 T cell receptor beta chains from the same sample are listed, as sequenced in a study of response to subunit inactivated influenza vaccine. TCRdb analysed the RT-PCR reads with MiXCR anew, one entry per CDR3 protein. The sample lists 750,000 to 850,000 distinct CDR3 sequences; around a sixth were seen once. Here the sequenced sample was PBMCs from blood, taken 5 to 6 days after vaccination. These receptors originate from a man in his fifties who received an inactivated influenza vaccine.

For this clonotype: An end of the junction differs from the germline gene, which may be a read error. The gene calls are TRBV7-8 and TRBJ1-3; a weak D match, TRBD1 (5 bases). Germline CDR1 and CDR2: SGHVS and FQNEAQ. The CDR3 has 16 residues. CDR3 loop: CASSLAGTNSGNTIYF. For the CDR3, the DNA is TGTGCCAGCAGCCTAGCCGGGACCAACTCTGGAAACACCATATATTTT.

The CDR3 DNA is TGTGCCAGCAGTTATTCCGGGAGCACCTACAATGAGCAGTTCTTC. It translates to CASSYSGSTYNEQFF. The J gene is TRBJ2-1, the V gene TRBV6-5, with a tentative D call TRBD2 (6 bases). V was trimmed by 3 bases and J by 2 bases, leaving 11 bases between them. The CDR3 sequence is 15 residues long. Per the germline V gene, CDR1 is MNHEY and CDR2 is SVGAGI.